The TCR beta chain under discussion was sequenced for a study of shared clonotypes between healthy human individuals (dated by TCRdb to 2018 to 2020). Concerning the study at large: Three men and two women, aged 18 to 49 years, made up the cohort. Per donor, leukapheresis produced somewhere between about 0.8 and 9 billion PBMCs. To increase sequencing depth and limit assay-specific biases, TCR repertoire library preparation and sequencing were carried out by different laboratories using diverse techniques. The study deeply sequenced blood TCR repertoires of five healthy adults to estimate repertoire size and the extent of clonotype sharing between individuals.

TCR CDR3 regions were amplified from genomic DNA by multiplex PCR using the deep immunoSEQ assay. Extracted genomic DNA from each cell subset was distributed evenly across all wells of several immunoSEQ 96-well plates, and each plate was treated as a replicate. For unsorted PBMC, roughly 0.3 ug of genomic DNA, equivalent to roughly 30,000 T cell genomes, went into each replicate PCR. Ten immunoSEQ deep assay plates were used to sequence unsorted PBMC genomic DNA. Purified libraries were quantified with a Qubit 3.0 fluorometer, sized on a Bioanalyzer 2100, and re-quantified with the KAPA Library Quantification kit. Every immunoSEQ 96-well plate was sequenced on a separate single-read 150-cycle Illumina NextSeq 550 flow cell. The authors' pipeline ran thus. Because the immunoSEQ output included only junctional sequences and no quality scores, the filtering could not be the same as the filtering used for full-length reads. To assign V/J genes and CDR3, sequences were annotated against IMGT germline references using PyIR, a Python wrapper for IgBLAST v1.9. Reads with weak V/J assignments (E-value above 1e-6), missing CDR3, stop codons, out-of-frame junctions, or ambiguous translated residues were removed. V3J clonotypes were defined as sequences sharing the same inferred V gene, J gene, and CDR3 amino acid sequence. The percentage overlap between two repertoires was calculated by dividing the number of shared unique clonotypes by the size of the smaller repertoire. RTK rarefaction, the Chao1 estimator, and Recon v2.1 estimates of unobserved clonotypes were used to assess repertoire richness. In TCRdb, the immuneACCESS table is reduced to in-frame sequences with V and J assigned. These tables do not hold every clone; where another copy was compared, an unresolved V gene accounts for under half, and the others remain unexplained. Clone size and the V and J calls come from that table; the DNA yielded D and trimming. The sample table holds about half a million clones, of which roughly three quarters were seen once. The leading ten clones occupy around 12% of the sample.

Donors were healthy HIV-negative adults with no recently reported acute infections or vaccinations. All donors were Caucasian adults living in Nashville, Tennessee, USA. In the unsorted samples, approximately 85 million PBMCs were counted, and genomic DNA was extracted using the QIAamp DNA Blood Mini kit. After blood collection by leukapheresis, PBMCs were isolated using Ficoll-Histopaque density gradient centrifugation and then cryopreserved in the vapor phase of liquid nitrogen. Points on this clone: Its antigen has not been determined. Base qualities are not recorded, but no much larger clone differs from it by a single base.

On the study overall, not on this receptor specifically: Sampling was restricted to blood, and TCR repertoires in tissue are likely to differ from TCR repertoires in blood. Pairwise subsampling indicated that sequencing depth was expected to affect the degree of clonotype sharing among donors. The small number of donors limited the genetic and exposure-history diversity represented.

Deletion took 5 bases off V and 3 bases off J, with a span of 11 bases between the germline ends. Reading from cysteine to phenylalanine, the CDR3 counts 13 amino acids. Only the CDR3 part of the read is kept: 39 bases, read in frame from the first base. CDR1 and CDR2, looked up from the germline V gene, are SGHTA and FQGNSA. This clonotype was sampled from a woman aged 35 to 49 in good health. Some clones in this sample may be carry-over from other donors' samples. Source material: PBMCs. The chain employs TRBV7-2 and TRBJ2-7, with a tentative D gene TRBD1 over 6 matching bases. The CDR3 sequence is CASSMDSHYEQYF. The DNA sequence is given as TGTGCCAGCAGCATGGACAGCCACTACGAGCAGTACTTC.